The 18 T cell receptor beta chains reported below all come from one sample, sequenced in a study of CD8+CD57+ T cells in acquired aplastic anemia. TCR beta VDJ and CDR3 were profiled, and genomic DNA was the template. One entry per CDR3 protein results from TCRdb running MiXCR on the reads. The repertoire consists of about 210,000 distinct CDR3 sequences, with 61% occurring once and the leading ten covering over 25%. The specimen sequenced was sorted CD4+, CD8+, or CD8+CD57+ T cells (not recorded which) from PBMCs. The receptors were sampled from a human donor in good health.

The rearrangement links TRBV29-1 to TRBJ2-7; 11 nucleotides align to TRBD2. Germline values: CDR1 SQVTM, CDR2 ANQGSEA. The CDR3 sequence is 15 residues long. V was pared by 6 bases and J by 6 bases, with 13 bases of the junction left unmatched. The CDR3 DNA sequence: TGCAGCGTCTCCTTAGCGGGAGGGCCCGATTGCGAGCAGTACTTC. It encodes CSVSLAGGPDCEQYF.

This clonotype was seen ten or more times. The chain links TRBV7-9 to TRBJ2-5, with TRBD1 as a possible D gene (6 bases). Germline V CDR1 and CDR2: SEHNR, FQNEAQ (reference sequence). With 5 bases removed from V and 4 bases from J, the gap between germline ends came to 23 bases. This CDR3 has 17 amino acids. CDR3 region: CASSPVFDIQGLETQYF. CDR3 coding DNA: TGTGCCAGCAGCCCGGTTTTTGACATACAGGGTCTAGAGACCCAGTACTTC.

This clonotype showed up just a few times. V gene TRBV29-1 combines with J gene TRBJ2-7; D tentatively reads TRBD1 or TRBD2 (5 bases each). CDR1 and CDR2 (germline): SQVTM, ANQGSEA. The CDR3 is made up of 11 amino acids. V lost 6 bases and J 6 bases, leaving 12 bases between the germline ends. The CDR3, as DNA: TGCAGCGTCGGGACGGGCGGCGAGCAGTACTTC. It is translated as CSVGTGGEQYF.

V gene TRBV12-3 or TRBV12-4 combines with J gene TRBJ1-3, with 7 bases that match TRBD1. V gave up 8 bases and J gave up 4 bases; unmatched junction bases: 5. CDR3 length: 13 residues. The CDR3 coding sequence is TGTGCCAGCGCACAGGGGATGGGAAACACCATATATTTT. It yields the protein CASAQGMGNTIYF.

This rearrangement joins TRBV7-2 to TRBJ1-6; D remains ambiguous. Germline assignment: CDR1 SGHTA and CDR2 FQGNSA. Deletions cut 5 bases from V and 6 bases from J, with 14 bases between. The CDR3 sequence is 15 residues long. The CDR3 sequence: CASSRVRTSNSPLHF. DNA for the CDR3: TGTGCCAGCAGCCGAGTCAGGACCTCTAATTCACCCCTCCACTTT.

This clonotype came up many times. This sequence joins TRBV7-9 and TRBJ2-7; 8 bases fit TRBD2. This CDR3 region has 13 residues. Trimming took 7 bases from V and 3 from J; bases not matched to a gene: 5. Germline V gives CDR1 SEHNR, CDR2 FQNEAQ (reference sequence). CDR3 DNA: TGTGCCAGCACCCGTCTAGCGGGCTACGAGCAGTACTTC. Protein product: CASTRLAGYEQYF.

This chain uses TRBV25-1 with TRBJ2-7, with D perhaps matching TRBD1 (6 bases). The CDR3 covers 14 residues. The V gene's germline CDR1 is MGHDK and CDR2 SYGVNS. Deletions cut 1 base from V and 3 bases from J, with 10 bases between. The CDR3, as DNA: TGTGCCAGCAGTGAATGGGACAACGGCTACGAGCAGTACTTC. It translates to CASSEWDNGYEQYF.

The chain recombines TRBV5-1 with TRBJ1-6, with TRBD1 as a possible D gene (5 bases). The CDR3 totals 15 residues. The germline V gene has CDR1 SGHRS and CDR2 YFSETQ. V lost 3 bases, J lost 9 bases, and 16 bases lay in between. As DNA, the CDR3 is TGCGCCAGCAGCTCCGGGGCCTCCGGGAGTTCACCCCTCCACTTT. As protein: CASSSGASGSSPLHF.

The V and J genes are TRBV7-9 and TRBJ2-3, with a possible D match to TRBD1 (6 bases). With 4 bases removed from V and 1 base from J, the gap between germline ends came to 18 bases. The CDR3 spans 17 residues. The germline V gene encodes CDR1 SEHNR and CDR2 FQNEAQ (reference sequence). CDR3 amino acids: CASSSRRGSGGTDTQYF. The CDR3 nucleotides read TGTGCCAGCAGCTCTCGTAGAGGGTCAGGGGGCACAGATACGCAGTATTTT.

This clonotype was seen a single time. The missing conserved phenylalanine or tryptophan at the end of this CDR3 makes a read error likely. The J gene is TRBJ1-2, the V gene TRBV20-1, with D maybe TRBD1 (5 bases). V was clipped by 3 bases and J by 2 bases, with 16 bases between them. This CDR3 spans 15 amino acids. Germline V gene lookup returns CDR1 DFQATT and CDR2 SNEGSKA (reference sequence). This CDR3 is CSARTGPQRNYGYTL. The CDR3 nucleotides are TGCAGTGCTAGGACGGGACCGCAGCGGAACTATGGCTACACCCTC.

This clonotype was observed a few times. This clone may be a read error of a much larger clone one base away. The chain couples TRBV6-5 to TRBJ1-2, with TRBD1 matching over 9 bases. CDR1 is MNHEY, CDR2 SVGAGI, per germline. The CDR3 totals 16 residues. For the CDR3, the DNA is TGTGCCAGCAGCCCGACGACCGGGACAGGGACCTATGGCTGCACCTTC. This translates into CASSPTTGTGTYGCTF.

Of note for this clonotype: A clone one base away is much larger, so this may be a read error. The V gene is TRBV6-4, the J gene TRBJ2-1; D remains ambiguous. The CDR3 sequence is 15 residues long. In germline, CDR1 is MRHNA, CDR2 SNTAGT. V lost 4 bases to trimming and J lost 2 bases, with 12 bases between them. DNA of the CDR3: TGTGCCAGCAGTGCCCTAGTGGGGACCTACAATGAGCAGTTCTTC. It is translated as CASSALVGTYNEQFF.

This clonotype was seen many times. For the CDR3, the DNA is TGTGCCAGCAGCTTAGGTACAGATACGCAGTATTTT. Translating gives CASSLGTDTQYF. The chain couples TRBV7-9 to TRBJ2-3; D not resolved. Germline CDR1 reads SEHNR; CDR2 reads FQNEAQ (reference sequence). This CDR3 is 12 amino acids long. V was shortened by 1 base and J by 3 bases, with 2 bases between the two germline ends.

Ten or more counts support this clonotype. The gene calls are TRBV11-2 and TRBJ1-4; D not resolved. This CDR3 has 13 amino acids. V was shortened by 1 base and J by 6 bases, with 6 bases between the two germline ends. Germline V lookup: CDR1 SGHAT, CDR2 FQNNGV. CDR3 loop: CASSLAGDEKLFF. The CDR3 DNA reads as TGTGCCAGCAGCTTAGCTGGGGATGAAAAACTGTTTTTT.

This clonotype was found once. The chain has TRBV20-1 and TRBJ2-3; D is uncertain. This CDR3 spans 13 amino acids. Trimming cost V 7 bases and J 0 bases, with 11 bases left between them. From germline, CDR1 is DFQATT and CDR2 SNEGSKA (reference sequence). DNA for the CDR3: TGCAGTGTTAAAGGACCGAGCACAGATACGCAGTATTTT. It encodes CSVKGPSTDTQYF.

The genes are TRBV15 and TRBJ2-7; 8 bases are a match to TRBD2. Losses at the gene ends were 0 bases for V and 1 base for J; bases not matched to a gene: 2. Germline CDR1 is LNHNV and CDR2 is YYDKDF (reference sequence). The CDR3 spans 15 residues. CDR3: CATSREGLASYEQYF. The CDR3 region has the DNA TGTGCCACCAGCAGAGAAGGACTAGCTTCCTACGAGCAGTACTTC.

The chain couples TRBV14 to TRBJ2-3; 7 nucleotides align to TRBD2. Germline V gene data show CDR1 as SGHDN and CDR2 as FVKESK. The V gene end was trimmed by 5 bases and the J gene end by 2 bases; junction bases not matched to a gene: 16. The CDR3 is 18 residues long. This CDR3 is CASSSLFGRDGDTDTQYF. The CDR3 DNA is TGTGCCAGCAGCTCACTCTTTGGGAGGGACGGAGACACAGATACGCAGTATTTT.

The V call is TRBV2, the J call TRBJ2-7; D is unresolved. The germline gives CDR1 SNHLY, CDR2 FYNNEI. The V and J ends lost 2 bases and 6 bases respectively, with 14 bases between them. The CDR3 spans 14 residues. The CDR3 DNA is TGTGCCAGCAGTGAAAGTCGTACAGTCGGCGAGCAGTACTTC. Its translation: CASSESRTVGEQYF.